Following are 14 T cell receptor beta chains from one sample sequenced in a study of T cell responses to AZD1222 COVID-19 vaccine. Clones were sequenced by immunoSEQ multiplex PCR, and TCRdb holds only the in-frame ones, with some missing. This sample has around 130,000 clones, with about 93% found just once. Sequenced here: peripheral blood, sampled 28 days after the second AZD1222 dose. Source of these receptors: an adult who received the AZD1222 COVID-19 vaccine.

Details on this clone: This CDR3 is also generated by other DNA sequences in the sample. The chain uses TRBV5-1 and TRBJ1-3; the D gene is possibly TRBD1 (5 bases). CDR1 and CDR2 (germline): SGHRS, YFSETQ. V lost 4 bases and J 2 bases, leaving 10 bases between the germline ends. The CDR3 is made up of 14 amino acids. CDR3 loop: CASSLGGAGNTIYF. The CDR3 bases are TGCGCCAGCAGCCTGGGGGGGGCTGGAAACACCATATATTTT.

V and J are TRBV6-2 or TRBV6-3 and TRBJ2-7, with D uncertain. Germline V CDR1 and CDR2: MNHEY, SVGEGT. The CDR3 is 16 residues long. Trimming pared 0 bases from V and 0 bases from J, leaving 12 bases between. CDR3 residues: CASSYSDRGFSYEQYF. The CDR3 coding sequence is TGTGCCAGCAGTTACTCGGACCGTGGATTCTCCTACGAGCAGTACTTC.

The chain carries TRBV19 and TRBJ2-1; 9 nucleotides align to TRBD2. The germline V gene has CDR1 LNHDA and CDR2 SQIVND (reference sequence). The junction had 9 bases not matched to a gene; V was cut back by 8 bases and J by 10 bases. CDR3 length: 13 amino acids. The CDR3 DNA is TGTGCCAGTTCCTTTGGCGGGGGGGTCGAGCAGTTCTTC. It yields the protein CASSFGGGVEQFF.

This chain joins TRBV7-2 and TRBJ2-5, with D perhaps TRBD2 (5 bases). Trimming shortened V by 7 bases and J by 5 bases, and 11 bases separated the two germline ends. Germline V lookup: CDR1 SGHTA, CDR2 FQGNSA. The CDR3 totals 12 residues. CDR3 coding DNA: TGTGCCAGCACCGTCCGAGGGGAGACCCAGTACTTC. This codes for CASTVRGETQYF.

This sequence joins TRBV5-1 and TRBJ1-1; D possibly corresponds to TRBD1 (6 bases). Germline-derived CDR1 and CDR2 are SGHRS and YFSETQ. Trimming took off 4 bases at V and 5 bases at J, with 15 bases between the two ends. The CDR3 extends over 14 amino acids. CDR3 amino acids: CASSVVGQKTEAFF. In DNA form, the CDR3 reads TGCGCCAGCAGCGTGGTGGGACAAAAAACTGAAGCTTTCTTT.

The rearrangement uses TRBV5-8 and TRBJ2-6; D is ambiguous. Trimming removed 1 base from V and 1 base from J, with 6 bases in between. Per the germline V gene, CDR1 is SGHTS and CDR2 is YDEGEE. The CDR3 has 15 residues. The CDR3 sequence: CASSLLASGANVLTF. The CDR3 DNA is TGTGCCAGCAGCTTGTTGGCTTCTGGGGCCAACGTCCTGACTTTC.

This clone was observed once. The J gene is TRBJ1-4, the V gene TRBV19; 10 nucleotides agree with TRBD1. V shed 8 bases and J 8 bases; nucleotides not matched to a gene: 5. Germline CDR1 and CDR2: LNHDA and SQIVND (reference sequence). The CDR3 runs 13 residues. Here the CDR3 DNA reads TGTGCCAGTTCGGACAGGGGGAGAGAAAAACTGTTTTTT. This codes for CASSDRGREKLFF.

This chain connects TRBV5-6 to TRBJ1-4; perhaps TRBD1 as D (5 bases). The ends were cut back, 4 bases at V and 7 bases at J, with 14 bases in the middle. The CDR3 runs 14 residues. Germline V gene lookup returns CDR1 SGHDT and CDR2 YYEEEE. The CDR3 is CASSPGTRLEKLFF. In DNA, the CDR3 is TGTGCCAGCAGCCCTGGGACGCGGCTTGAAAAACTGTTTTTT.

CDR3: CASSIKVGAWGERTEAFF. The DNA of the CDR3 is TGTGCCAGCAGCATAAAGGTCGGGGCATGGGGGGAGAGAACTGAAGCTTTCTTT. The rearrangement links TRBV7-2 to TRBJ1-1; a possible D gene is TRBD1 (5 bases). The CDR3 sequence is 18 residues long. V dropped 5 bases and J dropped 5 bases, with 27 bases sitting between them. CDR1 is SGHTA and CDR2 is FQGNSA in the germline V gene.

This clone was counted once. The DNA of the CDR3 is TGTGCCAGCAGCTTAGGCCTTGACAGGAGCTTTGGTAATGAAAAACTGTTTTTT. Protein sequence: CASSLGLDRSFGNEKLFF. V usage is TRBV7-6 and J usage is TRBJ1-4; the D gene is possibly TRBD1 (6 bases). With 1 base removed from V and 4 bases from J, the gap between germline ends came to 19 bases. The germline CDR1 and CDR2 sequences are SGHVS and FNYEAQ. The CDR3 consists of 18 residues. Full variable domain (remainder filled in from reference TRBV7-6 and TRBJ1-4): GAGVSQSPRYKVTKRGQDVALRCDPISGHVSLYWYRQALGQGPEFLTYFNYEAQQDKSGLPNDRFSAERPEGSISTLTIQRTEQRDSAMYRCASSLGLDRSFGNEKLFFGSGTQLSVL.

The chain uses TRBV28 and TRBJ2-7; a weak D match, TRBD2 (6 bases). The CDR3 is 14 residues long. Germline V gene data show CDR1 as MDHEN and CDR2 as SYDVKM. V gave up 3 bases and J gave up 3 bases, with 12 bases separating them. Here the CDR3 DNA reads TGTGCCAGCAGTTTTGTAGTAGCGGACTACGAGCAGTACTTC. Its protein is CASSFVVADYEQYF.

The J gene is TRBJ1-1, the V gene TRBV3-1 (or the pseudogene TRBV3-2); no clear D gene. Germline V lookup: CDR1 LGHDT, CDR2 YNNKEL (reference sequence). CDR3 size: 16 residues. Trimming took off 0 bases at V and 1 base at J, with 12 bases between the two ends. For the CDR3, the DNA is TGTGCCAGCAGCCAAGATCTGCGGGAGCGGAACACTGAAGCTTTCTTT. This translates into CASSQDLRERNTEAFF.

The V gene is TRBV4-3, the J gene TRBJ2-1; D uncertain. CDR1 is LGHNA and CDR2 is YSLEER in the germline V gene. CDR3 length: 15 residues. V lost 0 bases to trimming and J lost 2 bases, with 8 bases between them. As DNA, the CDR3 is TGCGCCAGCAGCCAAGATCTGGATGCCTACAATGAGCAGTTCTTC. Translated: CASSQDLDAYNEQFF.

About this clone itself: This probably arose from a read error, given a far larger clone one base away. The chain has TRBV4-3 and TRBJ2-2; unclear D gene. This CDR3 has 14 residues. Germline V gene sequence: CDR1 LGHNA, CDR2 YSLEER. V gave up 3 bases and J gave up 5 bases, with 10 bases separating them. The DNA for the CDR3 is TGCGCCAGCAGCCATCTTGCCGAGACCGGGGAGCTGTTTTTT. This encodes CASSHLAETGELFF.